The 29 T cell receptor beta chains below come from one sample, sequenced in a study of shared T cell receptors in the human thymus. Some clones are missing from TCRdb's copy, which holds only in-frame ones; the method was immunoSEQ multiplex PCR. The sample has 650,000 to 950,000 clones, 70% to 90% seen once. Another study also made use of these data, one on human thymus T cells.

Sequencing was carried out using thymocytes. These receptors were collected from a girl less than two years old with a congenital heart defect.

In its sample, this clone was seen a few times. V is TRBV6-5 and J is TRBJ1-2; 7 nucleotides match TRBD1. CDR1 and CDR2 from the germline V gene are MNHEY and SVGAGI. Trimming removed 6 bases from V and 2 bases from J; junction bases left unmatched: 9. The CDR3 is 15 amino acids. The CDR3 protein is CASSTRDSRNYGYTF. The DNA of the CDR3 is TGTGCCAGCAGCACACGGGACAGTCGAAACTATGGCTACACCTTC.

The CDR3, as DNA: TGCGCCAGCAGCCCAGACAGTCTCGTAAACACCATATATTTT. Translated: CASSPDSLVNTIYF. The rearrangement uses TRBV5-1 and TRBJ1-3, with D maybe TRBD1 (5 bases). V was trimmed by 4 bases and J by 6 bases, leaving 14 bases between them. The germline V gene encodes CDR1 SGHRS and CDR2 YFSETQ. The CDR3 has 14 residues.

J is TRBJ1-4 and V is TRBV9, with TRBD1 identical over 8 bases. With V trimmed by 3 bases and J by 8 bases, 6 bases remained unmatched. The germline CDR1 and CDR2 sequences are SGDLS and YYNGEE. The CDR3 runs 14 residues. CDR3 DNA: TGTGCCAGCAGCGAAACAGGGGGGGTAGAAAAACTGTTTTTT. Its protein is CASSETGGVEKLFF.

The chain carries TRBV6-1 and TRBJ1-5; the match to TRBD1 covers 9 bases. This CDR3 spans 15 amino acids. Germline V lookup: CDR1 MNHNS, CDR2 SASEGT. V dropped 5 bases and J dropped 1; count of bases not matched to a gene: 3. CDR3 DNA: TGTGCCAGCAGTCACAGGGGGCGAAGCAATCAGCCCCAGCATTTT. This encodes CASSHRGRSNQPQHF.

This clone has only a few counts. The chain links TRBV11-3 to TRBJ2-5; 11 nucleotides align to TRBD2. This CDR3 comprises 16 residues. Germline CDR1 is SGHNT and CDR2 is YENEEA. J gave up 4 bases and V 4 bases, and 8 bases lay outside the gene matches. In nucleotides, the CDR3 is TGTGCCAGCAGCTCCCGGGTAGCGGGGGGGTTAGAGACCCAGTACTTC. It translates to CASSSRVAGGLETQYF.

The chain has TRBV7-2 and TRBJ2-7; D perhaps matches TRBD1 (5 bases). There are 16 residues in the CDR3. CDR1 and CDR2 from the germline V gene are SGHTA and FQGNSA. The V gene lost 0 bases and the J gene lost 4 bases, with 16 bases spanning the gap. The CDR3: CASSLARQPQPYEQYF. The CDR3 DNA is TGTGCCAGCAGCTTAGCACGACAGCCGCAACCTTACGAGCAGTACTTC. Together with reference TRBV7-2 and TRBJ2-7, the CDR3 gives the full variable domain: GAGVSQSPSNKVTEKGKDVELRCDPISGHTALYWYRQSLGQGLEFLIYFQGNSAPDKSGLPSDRFSAERTGGSVSTLTIQRTQQEDSAVYLCASSLARQPQPYEQYFGPGTRLTVT.

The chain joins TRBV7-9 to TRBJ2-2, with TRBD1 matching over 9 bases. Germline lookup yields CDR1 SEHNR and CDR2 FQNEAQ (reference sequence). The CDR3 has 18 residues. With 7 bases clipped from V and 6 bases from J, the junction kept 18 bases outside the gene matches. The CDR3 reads CASTKVGTEDRGAGELFF. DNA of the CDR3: TGTGCCAGCACCAAAGTGGGAACGGAGGACAGGGGCGCCGGGGAGCTGTTTTTT.

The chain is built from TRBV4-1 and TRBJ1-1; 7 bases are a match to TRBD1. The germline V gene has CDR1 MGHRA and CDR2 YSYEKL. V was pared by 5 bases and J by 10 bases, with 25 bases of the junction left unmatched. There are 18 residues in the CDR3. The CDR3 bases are TGCGCCAGCAGCATGGGTGGGGGTCGACAGGGAAGGCCTCTCCTAGCTTTCTTT. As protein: CASSMGGGRQGRPLLAFF.

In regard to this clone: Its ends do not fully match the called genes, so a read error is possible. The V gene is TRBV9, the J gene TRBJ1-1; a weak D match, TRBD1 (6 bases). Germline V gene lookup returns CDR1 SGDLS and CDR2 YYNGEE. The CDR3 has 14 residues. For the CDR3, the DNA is TGTGCCAGCAACGTAGGGGGGGGAGTCGCTGAAGCTTTCTTT. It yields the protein CASNVGGGVAEAFF.

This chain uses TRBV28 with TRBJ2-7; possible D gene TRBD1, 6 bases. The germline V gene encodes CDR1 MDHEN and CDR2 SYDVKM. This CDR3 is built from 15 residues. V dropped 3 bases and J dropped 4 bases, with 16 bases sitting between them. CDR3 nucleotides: TGTGCCAGCAGTTTCTGTAGACAGGTGTCTTACGAGCAGTACTTC. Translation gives CASSFCRQVSYEQYF.

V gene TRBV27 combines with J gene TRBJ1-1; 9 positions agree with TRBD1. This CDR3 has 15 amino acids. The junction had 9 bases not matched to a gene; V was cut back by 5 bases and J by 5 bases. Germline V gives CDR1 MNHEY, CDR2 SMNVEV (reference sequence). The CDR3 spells CASSPLDRGRTEAFF. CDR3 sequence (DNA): TGTGCCAGCAGTCCCCTGGACAGGGGACGGACTGAAGCTTTCTTT.

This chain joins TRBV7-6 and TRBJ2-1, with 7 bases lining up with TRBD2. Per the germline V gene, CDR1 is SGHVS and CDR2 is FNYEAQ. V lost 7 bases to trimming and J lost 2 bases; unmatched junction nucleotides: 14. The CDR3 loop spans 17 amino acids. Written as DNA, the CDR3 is TGTGCCAGCACCTTCGGCCCCGGGGGGTGGACCTACAATGAGCAGTTCTTC. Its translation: CASTFGPGGWTYNEQFF.

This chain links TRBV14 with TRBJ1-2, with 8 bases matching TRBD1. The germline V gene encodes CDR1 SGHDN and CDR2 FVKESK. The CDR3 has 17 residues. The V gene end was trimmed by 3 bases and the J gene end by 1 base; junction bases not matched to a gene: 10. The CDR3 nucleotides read TGTGCCAGCAGCCAGCCACGCACAGGGGGACTTAACTATGGCTACACCTTC. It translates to CASSQPRTGGLNYGYTF.

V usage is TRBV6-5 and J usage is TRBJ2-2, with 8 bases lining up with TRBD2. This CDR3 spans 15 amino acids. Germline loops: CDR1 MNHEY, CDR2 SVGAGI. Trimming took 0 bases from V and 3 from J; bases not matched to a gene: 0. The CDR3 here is CASSYSGGDTGELFF. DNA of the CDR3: TGTGCCAGCAGTTACTCCGGGGGGGACACCGGGGAGCTGTTTTTT.

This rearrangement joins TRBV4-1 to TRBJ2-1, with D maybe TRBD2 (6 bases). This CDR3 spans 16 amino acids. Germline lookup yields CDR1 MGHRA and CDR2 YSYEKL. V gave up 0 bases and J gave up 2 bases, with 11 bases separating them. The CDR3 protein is CASSQDAGKTYNEQFF. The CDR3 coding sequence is TGCGCCAGCAGCCAAGATGCGGGGAAAACCTACAATGAGCAGTTCTTC.

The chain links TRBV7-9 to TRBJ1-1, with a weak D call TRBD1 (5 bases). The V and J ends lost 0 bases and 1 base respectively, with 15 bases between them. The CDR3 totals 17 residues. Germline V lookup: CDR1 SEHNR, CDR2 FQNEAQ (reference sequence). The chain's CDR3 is CASSLASWVRENTEAFF. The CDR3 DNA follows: TGTGCCAGCAGCTTAGCGAGTTGGGTCAGGGAGAACACTGAAGCTTTCTTT.

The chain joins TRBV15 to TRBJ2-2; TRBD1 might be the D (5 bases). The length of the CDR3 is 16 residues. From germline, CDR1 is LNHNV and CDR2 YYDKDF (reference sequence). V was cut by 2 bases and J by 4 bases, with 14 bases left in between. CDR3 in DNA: TGTGCCACCAGCAGAACCGAGGAAGACAGCACCGGGGAGCTGTTTTTT. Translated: CATSRTEEDSTGELFF.

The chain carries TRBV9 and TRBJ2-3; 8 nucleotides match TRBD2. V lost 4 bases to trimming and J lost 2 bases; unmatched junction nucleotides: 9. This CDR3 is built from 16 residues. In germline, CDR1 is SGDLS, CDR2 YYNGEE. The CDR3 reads CASSHFRGGDTDTQYF. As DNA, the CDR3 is TGTGCCAGCAGCCATTTCCGGGGGGGGGACACAGATACGCAGTATTTT.

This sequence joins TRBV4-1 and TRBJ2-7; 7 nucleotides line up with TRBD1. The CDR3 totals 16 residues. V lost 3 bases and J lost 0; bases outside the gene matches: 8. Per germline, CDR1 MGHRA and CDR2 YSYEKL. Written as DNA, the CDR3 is TGCGCCAGCAGCCACGGGGACAGAGTAAGCTCCTACGAGCAGTACTTC. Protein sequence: CASSHGDRVSSYEQYF.

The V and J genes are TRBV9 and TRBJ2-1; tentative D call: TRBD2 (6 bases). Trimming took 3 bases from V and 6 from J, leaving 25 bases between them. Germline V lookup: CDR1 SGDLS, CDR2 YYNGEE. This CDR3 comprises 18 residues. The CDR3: CASSDPTSDSRDFNEQFF. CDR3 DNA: TGTGCCAGCAGCGACCCAACCTCGGACTCCCGGGACTTCAATGAGCAGTTCTTC.

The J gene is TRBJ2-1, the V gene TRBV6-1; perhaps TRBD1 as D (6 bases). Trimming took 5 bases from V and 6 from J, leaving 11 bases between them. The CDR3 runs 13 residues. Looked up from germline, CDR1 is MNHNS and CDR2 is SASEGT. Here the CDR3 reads CASSRNRVNEQFF. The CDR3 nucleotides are TGTGCCAGCAGTCGTAACAGGGTCAATGAGCAGTTCTTC.

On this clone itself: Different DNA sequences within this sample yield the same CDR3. CDR3: CATSRDRGLASAARFF. The CDR3 nucleotides read TGTGCCACCAGCAGAGATAGGGGGCTAGCATCCGCAGCACGATTCTTC. The chain has TRBV15 and TRBJ2-1; 7 nucleotides match TRBD1. The germline V gene has CDR1 LNHNV and CDR2 YYDKDF (reference sequence). V lost 0 bases, J lost 16 bases, and 18 bases stayed unmatched. This CDR3 has 16 amino acids.

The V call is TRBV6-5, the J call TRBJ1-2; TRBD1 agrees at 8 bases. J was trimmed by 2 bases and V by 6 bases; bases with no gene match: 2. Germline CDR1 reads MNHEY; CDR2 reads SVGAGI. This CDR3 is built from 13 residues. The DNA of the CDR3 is TGTGCCAGCAGGTACAGGGGGAACTATGGCTACACCTTC. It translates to CASRYRGNYGYTF.

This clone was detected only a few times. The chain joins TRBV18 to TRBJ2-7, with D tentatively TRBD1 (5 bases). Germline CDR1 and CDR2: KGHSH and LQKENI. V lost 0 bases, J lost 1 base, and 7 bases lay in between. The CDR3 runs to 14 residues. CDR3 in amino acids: CASSPPAGSYEQYF. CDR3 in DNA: TGTGCCAGCTCACCACCAGCAGGGTCCTACGAGCAGTACTTC.

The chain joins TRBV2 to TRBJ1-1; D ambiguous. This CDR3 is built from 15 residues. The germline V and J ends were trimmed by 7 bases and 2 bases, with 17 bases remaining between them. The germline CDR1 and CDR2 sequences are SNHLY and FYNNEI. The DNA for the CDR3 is TGTGCCAGCATGATATCAGGAAAACGAAACACTGAAGCTTTCTTT. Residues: CASMISGKRNTEAFF.

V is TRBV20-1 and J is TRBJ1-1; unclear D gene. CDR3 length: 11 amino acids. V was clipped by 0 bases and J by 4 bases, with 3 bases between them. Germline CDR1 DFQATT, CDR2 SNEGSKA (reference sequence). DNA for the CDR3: TGCAGTGCTAGAGACATCACTGAAGCTTTCTTT. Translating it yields CSARDITEAFF.

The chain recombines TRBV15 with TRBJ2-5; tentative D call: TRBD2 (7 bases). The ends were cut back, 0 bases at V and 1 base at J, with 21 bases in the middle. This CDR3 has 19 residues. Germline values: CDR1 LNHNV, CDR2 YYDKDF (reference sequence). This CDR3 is CATSREGGAHRVGQETQYF. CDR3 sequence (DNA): TGTGCCACCAGCAGAGAGGGGGGGGCCCACAGGGTGGGCCAAGAGACCCAGTACTTC.

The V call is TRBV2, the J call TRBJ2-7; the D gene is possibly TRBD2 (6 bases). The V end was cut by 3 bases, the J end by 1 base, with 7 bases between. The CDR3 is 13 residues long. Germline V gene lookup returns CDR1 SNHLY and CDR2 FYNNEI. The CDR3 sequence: CASSDLASYEQYF. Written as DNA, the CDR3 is TGTGCCAGCAGTGACCTAGCGTCCTACGAGCAGTACTTC.

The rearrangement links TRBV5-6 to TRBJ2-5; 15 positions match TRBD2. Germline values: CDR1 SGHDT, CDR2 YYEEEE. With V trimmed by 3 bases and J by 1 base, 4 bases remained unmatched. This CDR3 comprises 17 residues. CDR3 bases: TGTGCCAGCAGCTCGTGGACTAGCGGGGGGGGCCAAGAGACCCAGTACTTC. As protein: CASSSWTSGGGQETQYF.